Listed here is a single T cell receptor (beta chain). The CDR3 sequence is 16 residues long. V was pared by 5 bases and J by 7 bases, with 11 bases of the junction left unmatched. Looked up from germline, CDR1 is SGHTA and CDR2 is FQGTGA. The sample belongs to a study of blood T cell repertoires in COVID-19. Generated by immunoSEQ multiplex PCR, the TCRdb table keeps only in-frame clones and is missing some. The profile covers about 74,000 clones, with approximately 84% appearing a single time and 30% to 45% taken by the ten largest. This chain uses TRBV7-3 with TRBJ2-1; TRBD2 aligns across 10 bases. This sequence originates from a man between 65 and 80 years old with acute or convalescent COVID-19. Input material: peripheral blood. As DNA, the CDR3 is TGTGCCAGCAGCCCCCTCGGTAGCGGGAGGCAAAATGAGCAGTTCTTC. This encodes CASSPLGSGRQNEQFF.